The clone carrying this T cell receptor beta chain was seen at least ten times. What it binds is unknown. The data were taken from a study of regulatory T cells in long-lasting Graves disease. Study at large: Persistent Graves' disease meant over 5 years of antithyroid drugs with positive TSH receptor antibodies.

iRepertoire HTBI primers and Arm-PCR of CDR3 regions built TCR beta libraries. MiXCR was run by TCRdb on the multiplex PCR reads, yielding one entry per CDR3 protein. Of roughly 500,000 distinct CDR3 sequences in the sample, 22% are singletons; the top ten hold about an eighth. Specified time point: persistent/refractory GD, antithyroid drugs over 5 years with positive TRAb. The authors made the TCR library using RNA they extracted from PBMCs. Graves' disease diagnosis relied on American Thyroid Association guidelines. CDR3 size: 15 residues. Per the germline V gene, CDR1 is LGHDT and CDR2 is YNNKEL (reference sequence). V was shortened by 5 bases and J by 4 bases, with 17 bases between the two germline ends. Study outcomes and limitations: Relative to newly diagnosed Graves' patients, persistent ones had lower TCR diversity.

Source: peripheral blood mononuclear cells (PBMCs), taken when the disease was refractory, from a patient treated with antithyroid drugs. The sequence derives from a female donor with Graves disease. V and J are TRBV3-1 and TRBJ2-5; D perhaps matches TRBD2 (5 bases). CDR3 DNA: TGTGCCAGCAGCTCTCAGAGGAGAGGGCGAGAGACCCAGTACTTC. As protein: CASSSQRRGRETQYF.